Below, one TCR beta chain is given with its context. The sample belongs to a study of blood T cell repertoires in COVID-19. CDR1 is SGHNT, CDR2 YENEEA, per germline. V lost 7 bases to trimming and J lost 0 bases; unmatched junction nucleotides: 5. The CDR3 extends over 14 amino acids. TCRdb's table, derived via immunoSEQ multiplex PCR, lists solely in-frame clones and lacks some. Of 200,000 to 250,000 clones in the sample, approximately 86% were seen once. This chain connects TRBV11-3 to TRBJ1-2; 7 bases are shared with TRBD1. This TCR was recovered from a woman aged 40 to 50 with acute COVID-19. Sequenced input: PBMCs or T cells enriched from blood (not recorded which). Written as DNA, the CDR3 is TGTGCCAGCATGGGACAGAGCTCTAACTATGGCTACACCTTC. Its translation is CASMGQSSNYGYTF.